A single sample is the source of the 18 T cell receptor beta chains below, sequenced in a study of CD8 T cells in ankylosing spondylitis. Via MiXCR, TCRdb re-called the 5' RACE reads, giving one row per CDR3 protein. The sample lists 150,000 to 200,000 distinct CDR3 sequences, about 20% seen once, with 4.3% in the top ten. Sequencing was done on a sample of blood, either unsorted or a sorted T cell fraction (not recorded which). All receptors derive from a male donor under 30 with ankylosing spondylitis or in good health (not recorded which).

In its sample, this clonotype was seen many times. CDR3 loop: CASSLDGLIQYF. DNA for the CDR3: TGCGCCAGCAGCTTGGACGGCTTAATTCAGTACTTC. The rearrangement links TRBV5-1 to TRBJ2-4; D is unclear. CDR1 and CDR2 (germline): SGHRS, YFSETQ. The CDR3 loop spans 12 amino acids. The ends were cut back, 0 bases at V and 10 bases at J, with 8 bases in the middle.

V is TRBV7-9 and J is TRBJ2-7; 9 bases are a match to TRBD2. The V gene's germline CDR1 is SEHNR and CDR2 FQNEAQ (reference sequence). With V trimmed by 3 bases and J by 3 bases, 12 bases remained unmatched. This CDR3 region has 17 residues. This chain's CDR3 is CASSFELAGTGFYEQYF. CDR3 sequence (DNA): TGTGCCAGCAGCTTTGAACTAGCGGGCACCGGGTTCTACGAGCAGTACTTC.

This clonotype was observed many times. The chain combines TRBV5-1 with TRBJ2-7; no firm D call. Germline assignment: CDR1 SGHRS and CDR2 YFSETQ. This CDR3 has 14 residues. Between the trimmed V and J ends, which lost 4 bases and 6 bases, there was a span of 17 bases. The CDR3 bases are TGCGCCAGCAGCCCCAACGACCGGGCTTCCGAGCAGTACGTC. Amino acids: CASSPNDRASEQYV.

The chain joins TRBV2 to TRBJ2-1, with TRBD1 matching over 9 bases. Germline V gives CDR1 SNHLY, CDR2 FYNNEI. J lost 3 bases, V lost 4 bases, and 13 bases had no gene match. The CDR3 is made up of 18 amino acids. The CDR3 spells CASSAGQGRGLNYNEQFF. The CDR3 DNA reads as TGTGCCAGCAGTGCCGGACAGGGGAGAGGCCTGAACTACAATGAGCAGTTCTTC.

Here the CDR3 reads CASSETGGFSGNTIYF. The CDR3 nucleotides read TGTGCCAGCAGCGAGACAGGGGGTTTCTCTGGAAACACCATATATTTT. The V call is TRBV7-8, the J call TRBJ1-3, with 9 bases aligning to TRBD1. Germline V gene sequence: CDR1 SGHVS, CDR2 FQNEAQ. The CDR3 covers 16 residues. The ends lost 5 bases at V and 0 bases at J; junction bases unmatched: 5.

This clonotype was seen only a few times. The chain has TRBV9 and TRBJ2-1, with TRBD2 as a possible D gene (6 bases). Germline lookup yields CDR1 SGDLS and CDR2 YYNGEE. There are 14 residues in the CDR3. The V end was cut by 0 bases, the J end by 10 bases, with 14 bases between. CDR3 loop: CASSVVAAPGEQFF. The CDR3 bases are TGTGCCAGCAGCGTAGTAGCGGCCCCCGGCGAGCAGTTCTTC. The full variable domain, with the rest looked up from reference TRBV9 and TRBJ2-1, is DSGVTQTPKHLITATGQRVTLRCSPRSGDLSVYWYQQSLDQGLQFLIQYYNGEERAKGNILERFSAQQFPDLHSELNLSSLELGDSALYFCASSVVAAPGEQFFGPGTRLTVL.

This clonotype has at least ten counts. The chain employs TRBV7-2 and TRBJ2-7, with TRBD2 matching over 12 bases. Unmatched junction bases numbered 13, after V lost 5 bases and J lost 2 bases. The germline V gene encodes CDR1 SGHTA and CDR2 FQGNSA. This CDR3 contains 18 residues. DNA for the CDR3: TGTGCCAGCAGCAACTCAATCGGGACTAGCGGGCAGGCCTACGAGCAGTACTTC. Translation: CASSNSIGTSGQAYEQYF. Full variable domain (rest looked up from reference TRBV7-2 and TRBJ2-7): GAGVSQSPSNKVTEKGKDVELRCDPISGHTALYWYRQSLGQGLEFLIYFQGNSAPDKSGLPSDRFSAERTGGSVSTLTIQRTQQEDSAVYLCASSNSIGTSGQAYEQYFGPGTRLTVT.

This clonotype was counted many times. This sequence joins TRBV6-2 or TRBV6-3 and TRBJ2-7; D is ambiguous. From germline, CDR1 is MNHEY and CDR2 SVGEGT. The CDR3 is 13 residues long. Trimming took 5 bases from V and 5 from J, leaving 13 bases between them. For the CDR3, the DNA is TGTGCCAGCAGTGGGCTGCGGCCTGACGAGCAGTACTTC. It codes for CASSGLRPDEQYF.

This clonotype was seen a handful of times. The CDR3 loop reads CASSSLLTGAIVSGANVLTF. DNA for the CDR3: TGTGCCAGCAGCTCTTTACTCACAGGGGCTATAGTATCTGGGGCCAACGTCCTGACTTTC. This chain uses TRBV5-6 with TRBJ2-6, with TRBD1 matching 7 bases. This CDR3 contains 20 residues. Trimming at V came to 3 bases and at J to 1 base, leaving 16 bases not matched to a gene. Germline loops: CDR1 SGHDT, CDR2 YYEEEE.

In this sample, this clonotype turned up many times. The chain combines TRBV5-1 with TRBJ2-1, with 10 bases fitting TRBD1. The CDR3 consists of 11 residues. Germline CDR1 reads SGHRS; CDR2 reads YFSETQ. Trimming cost V 4 bases and J 13 bases; bases outside gene matches: 2. The CDR3, as DNA: TGCGCCAGCAGCGGGACAGGGGAACAGTTCTTC. As protein: CASSGTGEQFF.

This clonotype has ten or more counts. This chain links TRBV7-9 with TRBJ2-3, with D possibly matching TRBD2 (5 bases). V was clipped by 5 bases and J by 9 bases, with 12 bases between them. CDR1 SEHNR and CDR2 FQNEAQ come from the germline V gene (reference sequence). The CDR3 is 12 amino acids. CDR3 residues: CASSVGLPTQYF. The CDR3 DNA reads as TGTGCCAGCAGCGTAGGACTGCCCACGCAGTATTTT.

This clonotype was recorded many times. The chain uses TRBV18 and TRBJ2-7; perhaps TRBD2 as D (5 bases). This CDR3 is built from 15 residues. Trimming took 3 bases from V and 2 from J, leaving 14 bases between them. Looked up from germline, CDR1 is KGHSH and CDR2 is LQKENI. The CDR3 loop reads CASSPANGEPYEQYF. The CDR3 DNA reads as TGTGCCAGCTCACCGGCTAACGGGGAACCCTACGAGCAGTACTTC.

The table lists this clonotype with many counts. V usage is TRBV5-1 and J usage is TRBJ2-7; 8 positions agree with TRBD1. CDR3 size: 15 residues. Per germline, CDR1 SGHRS and CDR2 YFSETQ. The junction had 8 bases not matched to a gene; V was cut back by 4 bases and J by 2 bases. The CDR3 reads CASSPRQGTTYEQYF. The CDR3 coding sequence is TGCGCCAGCAGCCCGAGACAGGGGACCACCTACGAGCAGTACTTC.

This clonotype was seen ten or more times. The J gene is TRBJ1-4, the V gene TRBV9, with 7 bases matching TRBD1. This CDR3 is 15 amino acids long. J lost 3 bases, V lost 0 bases, and 2 bases had no gene match. The V gene's germline CDR1 is SGDLS and CDR2 YYNGEE. CDR3: CASSVEGGSNEKLFF. Written as DNA, the CDR3 is TGTGCCAGCAGCGTAGAAGGGGGCTCTAATGAAAAACTGTTTTTT.

The count of this clonotype is one. This chain links TRBV28 with TRBJ2-3; no reliable D call. The CDR3 covers 15 residues. CDR1 and CDR2 from the germline V gene are MDHEN and SYDVKM. Trimming left V 3 bases short and J 0 bases short, with 10 bases between. The chain's CDR3 is CASSFEAGSTDTQYF. CDR3 coding DNA: TGTGCCAGCAGTTTTGAGGCAGGAAGCACAGATACGCAGTATTTT.

The chain uses TRBV29-1 and TRBJ2-1; D call uncertain. Germline-derived CDR1 and CDR2 are SQVTM and ANQGSEA. V dropped 7 bases and J dropped 4 bases, with 17 bases sitting between them. The length of the CDR3 is 14 residues. Here the CDR3 reads CSAEGYSTYNEQFF. In nucleotides, the CDR3 is TGCAGCGCCGAAGGGTATAGTACATACAATGAGCAGTTCTTC.

In this sample, this clonotype turned up once. V and J are TRBV29-1 and TRBJ2-1; 10 nucleotides match TRBD1. The CDR3 runs to 13 residues. From germline, CDR1 is SQVTM and CDR2 ANQGSEA. Germline trimming cut 7 bases from V and 7 bases from J; bases unmatched to any gene: 7. The CDR3 DNA follows: TGCAGCGCCTCGCGGGACAGGGGAAATGAGCAGTTCTTC. Translated: CSASRDRGNEQFF.

This clonotype came up many times. The J gene is TRBJ1-1, the V gene TRBV12-3 or TRBV12-4; 9 bases are a match to TRBD1. The CDR3 contains 15 residues. The V segment lost 6 bases and the J segment 0 bases; nucleotides outside the gene matches: 5. The CDR3, as DNA: TGTGCCAGCAGCTTAACAGGGGGCTTGAACACTGAAGCTTTCTTT. As protein: CASSLTGGLNTEAFF.